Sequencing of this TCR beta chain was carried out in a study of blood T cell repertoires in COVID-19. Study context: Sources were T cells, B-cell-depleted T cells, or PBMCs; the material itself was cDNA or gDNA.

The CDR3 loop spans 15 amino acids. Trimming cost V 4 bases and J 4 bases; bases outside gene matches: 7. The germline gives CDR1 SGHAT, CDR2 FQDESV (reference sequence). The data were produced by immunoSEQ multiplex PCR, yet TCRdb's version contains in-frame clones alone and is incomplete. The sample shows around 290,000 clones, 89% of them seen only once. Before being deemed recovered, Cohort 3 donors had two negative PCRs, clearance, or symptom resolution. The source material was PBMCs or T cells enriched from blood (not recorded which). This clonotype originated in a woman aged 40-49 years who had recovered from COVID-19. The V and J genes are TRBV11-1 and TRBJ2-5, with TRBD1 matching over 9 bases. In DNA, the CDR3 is TGTGCCAGCAGCTCACCGGGACAGGGAGGAGAGACCCAGTACTTC. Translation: CASSSPGQGGETQYF. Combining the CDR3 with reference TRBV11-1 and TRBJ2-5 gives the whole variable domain EAEVAQSPRYKITEKSQAVAFWCDPISGHATLYWYRQILGQGPELLVQFQDESVVDDSQLPKDRFSAERLKGVDSTLKIQPAELGDSAMYLCASSSPGQGGETQYFGPGTRLLVL.